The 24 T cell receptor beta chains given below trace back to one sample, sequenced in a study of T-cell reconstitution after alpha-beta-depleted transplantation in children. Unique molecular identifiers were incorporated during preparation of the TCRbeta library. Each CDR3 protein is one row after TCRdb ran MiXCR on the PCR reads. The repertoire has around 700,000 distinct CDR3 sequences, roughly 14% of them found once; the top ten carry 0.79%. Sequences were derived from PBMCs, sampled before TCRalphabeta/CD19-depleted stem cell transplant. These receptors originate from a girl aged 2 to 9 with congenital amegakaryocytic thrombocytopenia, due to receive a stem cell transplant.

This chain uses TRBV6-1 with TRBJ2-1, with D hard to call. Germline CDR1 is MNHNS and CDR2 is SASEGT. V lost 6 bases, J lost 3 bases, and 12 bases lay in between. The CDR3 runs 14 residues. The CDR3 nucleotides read TGTGCCAGCAGCCCGACCAGTATCTACAATGAGCAGTTCTTC. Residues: CASSPTSIYNEQFF.

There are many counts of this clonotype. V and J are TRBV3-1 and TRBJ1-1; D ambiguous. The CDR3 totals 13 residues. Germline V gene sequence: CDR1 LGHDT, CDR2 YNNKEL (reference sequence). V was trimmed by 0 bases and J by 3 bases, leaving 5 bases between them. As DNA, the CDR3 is TGTGCCAGCAGCCAAGACATTTACACTGAAGCTTTCTTT. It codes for CASSQDIYTEAFF.

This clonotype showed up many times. The DNA of the CDR3 is TGTGCCAGCAGCTTGGTCCTAGGAGGGAACAAGCCAGATACGCAGTATTTT. It specifies CASSLVLGGNKPDTQYF. The rearrangement uses TRBV5-8 and TRBJ2-3; tentative D call: TRBD2 (6 bases). Germline V CDR1 and CDR2: SGHTS, YDEGEE. The CDR3 covers 17 residues. Deletions cut 0 bases from V and 4 bases from J, with 18 bases between.

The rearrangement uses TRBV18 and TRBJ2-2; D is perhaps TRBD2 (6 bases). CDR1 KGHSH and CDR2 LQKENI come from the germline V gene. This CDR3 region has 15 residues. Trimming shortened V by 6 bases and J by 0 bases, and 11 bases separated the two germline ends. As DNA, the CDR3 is TGTGCCAGCTCGACGTTAGCGGCGAACACCGGGGAGCTGTTTTTT. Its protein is CASSTLAANTGELFF.

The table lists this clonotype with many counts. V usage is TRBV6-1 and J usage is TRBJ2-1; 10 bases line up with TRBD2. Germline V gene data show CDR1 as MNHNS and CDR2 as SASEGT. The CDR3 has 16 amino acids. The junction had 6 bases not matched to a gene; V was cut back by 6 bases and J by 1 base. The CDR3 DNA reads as TGTGCCAGCAGCGGGCTAGCGGGAGAATCCTACAATGAGCAGTTCTTC. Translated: CASSGLAGESYNEQFF.

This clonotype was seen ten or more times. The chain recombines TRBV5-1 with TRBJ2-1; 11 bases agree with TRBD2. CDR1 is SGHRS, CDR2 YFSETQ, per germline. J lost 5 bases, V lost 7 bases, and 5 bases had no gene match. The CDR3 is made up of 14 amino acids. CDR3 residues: CASEPGLADNEQFF. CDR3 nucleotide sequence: TGCGCCAGCGAGCCGGGACTAGCGGACAATGAGCAGTTCTTC. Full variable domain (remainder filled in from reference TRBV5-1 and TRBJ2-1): KAGVTQTPRYLIKTRGQQVTLSCSPISGHRSVSWYQQTPGQGLQFLFEYFSETQRNKGNFPGRFSGRQFSNSRSEMNVSTLELGDSALYLCASEPGLADNEQFFGPGTRLTVL.

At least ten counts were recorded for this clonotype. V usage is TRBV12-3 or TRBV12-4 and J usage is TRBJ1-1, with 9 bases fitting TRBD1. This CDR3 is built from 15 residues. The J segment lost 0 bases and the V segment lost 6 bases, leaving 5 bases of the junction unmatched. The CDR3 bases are TGTGCCAGCAGAGACCGGACAGGGGTGAACACTGAAGCTTTCTTT. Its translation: CASRDRTGVNTEAFF.

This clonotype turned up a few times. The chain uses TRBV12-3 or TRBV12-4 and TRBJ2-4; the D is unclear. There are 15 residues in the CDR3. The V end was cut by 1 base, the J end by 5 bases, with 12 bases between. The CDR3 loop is CASSLESVVQNIQYF. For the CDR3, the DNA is TGTGCCAGCAGTTTAGAATCGGTGGTCCAAAACATTCAGTACTTC.

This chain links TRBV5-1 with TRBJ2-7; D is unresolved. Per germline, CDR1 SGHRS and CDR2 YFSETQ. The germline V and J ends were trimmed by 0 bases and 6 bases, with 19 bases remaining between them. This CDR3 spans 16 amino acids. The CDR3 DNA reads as TGCGCCAGCAGCTTGGCTTTCGGTCGGGTCTCAGGCGAGCAGTACTTC. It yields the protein CASSLAFGRVSGEQYF.

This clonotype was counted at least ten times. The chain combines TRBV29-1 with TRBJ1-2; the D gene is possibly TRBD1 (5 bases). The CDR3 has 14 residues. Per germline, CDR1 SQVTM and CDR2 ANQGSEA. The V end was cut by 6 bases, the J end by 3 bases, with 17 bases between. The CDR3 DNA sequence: TGCAGCGTGTTAGGGGCAGAAAATTACTATGGCTACACCTTC. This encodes CSVLGAENYYGYTF.

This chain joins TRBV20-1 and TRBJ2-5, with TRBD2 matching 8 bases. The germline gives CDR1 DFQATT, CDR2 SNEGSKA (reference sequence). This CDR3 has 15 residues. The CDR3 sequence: CRVELGAGVEETQYF. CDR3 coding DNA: TGCAGGGTCGAGCTTGGAGCGGGAGTAGAGGAGACCCAGTACTTC.

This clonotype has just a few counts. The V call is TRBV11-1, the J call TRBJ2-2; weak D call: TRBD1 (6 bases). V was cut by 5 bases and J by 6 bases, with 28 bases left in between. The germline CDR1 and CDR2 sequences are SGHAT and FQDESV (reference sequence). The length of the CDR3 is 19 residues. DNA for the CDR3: TGTGCCAGCAGCCCCGTCGAGGACAGAGGAATCTACGATGCCGGGGAGCTGTTTTTT. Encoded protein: CASSPVEDRGIYDAGELFF.

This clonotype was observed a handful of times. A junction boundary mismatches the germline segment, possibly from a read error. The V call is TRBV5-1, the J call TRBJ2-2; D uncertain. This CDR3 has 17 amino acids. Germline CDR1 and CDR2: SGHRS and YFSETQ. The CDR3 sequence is CASRLGSGSKDTGELFF. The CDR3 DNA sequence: TGCGCCAGCAGATTGGGCTCCGGCTCCAAGGACACCGGGGAGCTGTTTTTT.

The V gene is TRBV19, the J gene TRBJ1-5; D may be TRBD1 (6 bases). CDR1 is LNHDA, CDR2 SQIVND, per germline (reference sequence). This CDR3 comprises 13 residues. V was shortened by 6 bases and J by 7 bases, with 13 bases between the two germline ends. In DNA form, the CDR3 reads TGTGCCAGTAGAACAGGGACATCGCAGCCCCAGCATTTT. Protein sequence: CASRTGTSQPQHF. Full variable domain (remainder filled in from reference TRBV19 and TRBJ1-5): DGGITQSPKYLFRKEGQNVTLSCEQNLNHDAMYWYRQDPGQGLRLIYYSQIVNDFQKGDIAEGYSVSREKKESFPLTVTSAQKNPTAFYLCASRTGTSQPQHFGDGTRLSIL.

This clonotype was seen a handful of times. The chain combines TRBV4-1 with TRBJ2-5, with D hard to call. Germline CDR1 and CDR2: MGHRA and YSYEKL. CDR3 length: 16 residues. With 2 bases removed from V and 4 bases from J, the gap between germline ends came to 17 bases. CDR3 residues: CASSQRERSVGETQYF. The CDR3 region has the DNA TGCGCCAGCAGCCAAAGAGAGCGCAGTGTCGGAGAGACCCAGTACTTC.

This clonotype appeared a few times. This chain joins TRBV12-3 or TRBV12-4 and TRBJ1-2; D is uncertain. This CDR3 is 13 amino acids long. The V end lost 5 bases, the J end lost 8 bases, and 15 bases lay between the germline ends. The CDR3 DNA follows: TGTGCCAGCAGTACGACACTCCGCGGGGGCTACACCTTC. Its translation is CASSTTLRGGYTF.

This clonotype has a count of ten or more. In nucleotides, the CDR3 is TGCAGTGCTTACCTCCCTGGGCAGGGGGACACAGATACGCAGTATTTT. This sequence encodes CSAYLPGQGDTDTQYF. The chain joins TRBV20-1 to TRBJ2-3, with 7 bases identical to TRBD1. The junction had 13 bases not matched to a gene; V was cut back by 5 bases and J by 2 bases. The CDR3 runs 16 residues. Germline CDR1 and CDR2: DFQATT and SNEGSKA (reference sequence).

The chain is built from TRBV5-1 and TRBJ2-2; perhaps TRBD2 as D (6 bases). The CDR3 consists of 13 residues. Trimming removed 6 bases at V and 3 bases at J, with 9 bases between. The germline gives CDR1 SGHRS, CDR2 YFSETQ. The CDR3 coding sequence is TGCGCCAGCAAACGGGAGTACACCGGGGAGCTGTTTTTT. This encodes CASKREYTGELFF.

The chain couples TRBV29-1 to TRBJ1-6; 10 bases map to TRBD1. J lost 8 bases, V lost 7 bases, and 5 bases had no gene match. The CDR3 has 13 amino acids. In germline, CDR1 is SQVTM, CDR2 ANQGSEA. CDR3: CSAGQGRDSPLHF. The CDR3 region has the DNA TGCAGCGCGGGACAGGGGAGGGATTCACCCCTCCACTTT.

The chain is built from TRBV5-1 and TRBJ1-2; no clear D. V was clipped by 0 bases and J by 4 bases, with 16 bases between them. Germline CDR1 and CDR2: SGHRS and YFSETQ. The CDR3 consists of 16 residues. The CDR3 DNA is TGCGCCAGCAGCTTGGAGTCGGGGAGTTTTACCTATGGCTACACCTTC. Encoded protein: CASSLESGSFTYGYTF.

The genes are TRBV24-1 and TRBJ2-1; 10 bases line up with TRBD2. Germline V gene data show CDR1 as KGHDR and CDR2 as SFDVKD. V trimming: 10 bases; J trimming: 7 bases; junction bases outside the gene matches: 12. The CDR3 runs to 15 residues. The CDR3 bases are TGTGCCACATCCCGCGGGACTAGCGACTGGAATGAGCAGTTCTTC. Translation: CATSRGTSDWNEQFF.

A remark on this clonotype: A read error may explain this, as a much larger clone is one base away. CDR3 nucleotides: TGTGCCACCAGCAGAGAAACAGATCCGCAGTATTTT. Its translation: CATSRETDPQYF. The V and J genes are TRBV15 and TRBJ2-3; D gene uncertain. The CDR3 length is 12 residues. The germline V gene encodes CDR1 LNHNV and CDR2 YYDKDF (reference sequence).

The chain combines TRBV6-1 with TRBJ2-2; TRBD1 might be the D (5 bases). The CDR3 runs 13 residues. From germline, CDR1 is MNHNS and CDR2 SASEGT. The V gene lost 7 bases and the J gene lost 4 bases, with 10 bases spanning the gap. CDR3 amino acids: CASTVQGTGELFF. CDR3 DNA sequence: TGTGCCAGCACTGTGCAGGGCACCGGGGAGCTGTTTTTT.

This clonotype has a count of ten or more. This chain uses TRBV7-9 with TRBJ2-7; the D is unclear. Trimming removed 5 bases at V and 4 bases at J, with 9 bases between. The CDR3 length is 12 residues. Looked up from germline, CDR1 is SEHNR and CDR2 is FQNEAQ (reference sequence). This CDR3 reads CASSPGWYEQYF. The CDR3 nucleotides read TGTGCCAGCAGCCCCGGTTGGTACGAGCAGTACTTC.